The sequence of this T cell receptor beta chain was determined in a study of T cell responses to AZD1222 COVID-19 vaccine. The study's findings and limits: Donors skewed white British and female; clonal diversity was possibly underestimated.

Using immunoSEQ multiplex PCR, the repertoire was profiled, and TCRdb retains in-frame clones only, with some absent. This sample has 100,000 to 150,000 clones; around 89% occur once, and the top ten carry approximately 4.2%. Notes on this clone: Antigen unknown.

V dropped 1 base and J dropped 6 bases, with 12 bases sitting between them. The CDR3 has 14 residues. Germline V gives CDR1 MNHEY, CDR2 SVGEGT. The chain is built from TRBV6-2 or TRBV6-3 and TRBJ1-1, with unresolved D. Specimen: peripheral blood, collected on day 0 of AZD1222 vaccination. The sequence was collected from an adult in good health. CDR3 bases: TGTGCCAGCAGTTACTTAGTCCCGCTAGCTGAAGCTTTCTTT. This codes for CASSYLVPLAEAFF.